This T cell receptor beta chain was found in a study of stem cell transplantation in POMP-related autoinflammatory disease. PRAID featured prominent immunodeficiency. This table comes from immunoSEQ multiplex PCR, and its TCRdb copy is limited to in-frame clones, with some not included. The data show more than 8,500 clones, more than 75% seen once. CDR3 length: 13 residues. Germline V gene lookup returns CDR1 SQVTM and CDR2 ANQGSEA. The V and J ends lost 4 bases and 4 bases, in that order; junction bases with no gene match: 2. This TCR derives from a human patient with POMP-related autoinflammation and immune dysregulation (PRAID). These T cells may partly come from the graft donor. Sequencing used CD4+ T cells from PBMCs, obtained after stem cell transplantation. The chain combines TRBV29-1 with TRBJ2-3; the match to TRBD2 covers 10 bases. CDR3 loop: CSVALAGADTQYF. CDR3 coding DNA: TGCAGCGTTGCCCTAGCGGGAGCAGATACGCAGTATTTT.